The 19 T cell receptor beta chains below were found in one sample sequenced in a study of OX40 agonist ivuxolimab in advanced cancers. TCRdb's table, derived via immunoSEQ multiplex PCR, lists solely in-frame clones and lacks some. The top ten hold about 2.3% of the sample, which has fewer than 90,000 clones, roughly 91% seen once. The specimen comprised CD4+ or CD8+ T cells sorted from blood, sampled in a trial of the OX40 agonist ivuxolimab. These receptors originate from an adult with an advanced solid tumor such as melanoma, head and neck, liver or kidney cancer.

The table lists this clone with a few counts. Other DNA sequences in the same sample also yield this CDR3. CDR3 amino acids: CASSYSTGRGGYTF. As DNA, the CDR3 is TGTGCCAGCAGTTACTCGACCGGCCGGGGGGGCTACACCTTC. The rearrangement links TRBV6-5 to TRBJ1-2; possible D gene TRBD1, 5 bases. Germline values: CDR1 MNHEY, CDR2 SVGAGI. The ends were cut back, 0 bases at V and 8 bases at J, with 13 bases in the middle. This CDR3 is built from 14 residues.

The chain links TRBV6-6 to TRBJ1-5; D is possibly TRBD1 (6 bases). Between the trimmed V and J ends, which lost 9 bases and 9 bases, there was a span of 18 bases. CDR1 is MNHNY, CDR2 SVGAGI, per germline (reference sequence). This CDR3 has 13 amino acids. CDR3 nucleotide sequence: TGTGCCAGTACGGGACAACCACTCCGGCCCCAGCATTTT. Translated: CASTGQPLRPQHF.

This clone occurred once. The gene calls are TRBV2 and TRBJ1-2; the D is unclear. The germline V and J ends were trimmed by 5 bases and 8 bases, with 24 bases remaining between them. This CDR3 has 16 amino acids. The germline CDR1 and CDR2 sequences are SNHLY and FYNNEI. The CDR3 bases are TGTGCCAGCAGTAAAACGCCCGAGGCCCTTCTTGGGGGCTACACCTTC. Translated: CASSKTPEALLGGYTF.

This clone was observed at least ten times. This chain joins TRBV9 and TRBJ2-2, with D possibly being TRBD2 (5 bases). V was clipped by 3 bases and J by 4 bases, with 13 bases between them. Germline CDR1 is SGDLS and CDR2 is YYNGEE. CDR3 length equals 15 residues. Written as DNA, the CDR3 is TGTGCCAGCAGCGACAAGGCTAGCCTCACCGGGGAGCTGTTTTTT. Its protein product is CASSDKASLTGELFF.

The genes are TRBV6-5 and TRBJ2-5; D remains ambiguous. Germline assignment: CDR1 MNHEY and CDR2 SVGAGI. The CDR3 is made up of 11 amino acids. V lost 6 bases and J 6 bases, leaving 8 bases between the germline ends. CDR3 region: CASRILKTQYF. DNA of the CDR3: TGTGCCAGCAGAATTTTAAAGACCCAGTACTTC.

The rearrangement uses TRBV27 and TRBJ1-1; unclear D gene. The CDR3 runs 12 residues. Germline V gene lookup returns CDR1 MNHEY and CDR2 SMNVEV (reference sequence). Trimming cost V 3 bases and J 2 bases, with 4 bases left between them. The CDR3 region is CASSFENTEAFF. For the CDR3, the DNA is TGTGCCAGCAGTTTTGAAAACACTGAAGCTTTCTTT.

The chain combines TRBV11-3 with TRBJ2-3; 9 bases fit TRBD1. V gave up 5 bases and J gave up 6 bases; unmatched junction bases: 9. The germline gives CDR1 SGHNT, CDR2 YENEEA. The CDR3 has 15 residues. CDR3 nucleotide sequence: TGTGCCAGCAGCCCCAGGGGGACAGGGTTGGATACGCAGTATTTT. Translated, it gives CASSPRGTGLDTQYF.

A note on this clone: An end of the junction does not agree with germline; a read error may underlie this. The chain uses TRBV6-4 and TRBJ2-5, with D possibly called TRBD1 or TRBD2 (6 bases each). From germline, CDR1 is MRHNA and CDR2 SNTAGT. CDR3 length: 10 residues. CDR3 sequence reads: CASRGGRRNF. Written as DNA, the CDR3 is TGTGCCAGCAGGGGGGGCAGGCGCAACTTC.

This rearrangement joins TRBV10-3 to TRBJ2-1; 11 nucleotides align to TRBD2. Germline trimming cut 6 bases from V and 9 bases from J; bases unmatched to any gene: 13. Germline V gives CDR1 ENHRY, CDR2 SYGVKD. The CDR3 is 16 amino acids. CDR3 protein: CAIRPGVAGGPSEQFF. The CDR3 DNA reads as TGTGCCATCAGGCCGGGGGTAGCGGGAGGGCCTAGTGAGCAGTTCTTC.

The chain carries TRBV9 and TRBJ2-5, with D perhaps TRBD2 (6 bases). The CDR3 runs to 15 residues. V was trimmed by 1 base and J by 5 bases, leaving 15 bases between them. Germline CDR1 SGDLS, CDR2 YYNGEE. CDR3 sequence (DNA): TGTGCCAGCAGCGTATCCCCGGGGGAGTGGGAGACCCAGTACTTC. Residues: CASSVSPGEWETQYF. The full variable domain, rest sourced from reference TRBV9 and TRBJ2-5, is DSGVTQTPKHLITATGQRVTLRCSPRSGDLSVYWYQQSLDQGLQFLIQYYNGEERAKGNILERFSAQQFPDLHSELNLSSLELGDSALYFCASSVSPGEWETQYFGPGTRLLVL.

This clone was seen once. V usage is TRBV18 and J usage is TRBJ2-3, with TRBD2 identical over 8 bases. The CDR3 length is 17 residues. The ends lost 6 bases at V and 6 bases at J; junction bases unmatched: 17. Germline V gives CDR1 KGHSH, CDR2 LQKENI. This CDR3 is CASSLTTSALRTDTQYF. CDR3 sequence (DNA): TGTGCCAGCTCGCTTACGACTAGCGCGTTAAGGACGGATACGCAGTATTTT.

The rearrangement joins TRBV21-1 to TRBJ2-5; TRBD2 was called by the table and not checked on the DNA. TRBV21-1 is assigned pseudogene status. This CDR3 is built from 12 residues. CDR3 residues: CASRRGGETQYF. CDR3 coding DNA: TGTGCCAGCAGGAGGGGAGGAGAGACCCAGTACTTC.

The chain has TRBV28 and TRBJ2-5, with 8 bases lining up with TRBD1. CDR3 length: 15 amino acids. Looked up from germline, CDR1 is MDHEN and CDR2 is SYDVKM. Losses at the gene ends were 5 bases for V and 2 bases for J; bases not matched to a gene: 7. CDR3 in amino acids: CASSPIGQGQETQYF. CDR3 DNA: TGTGCCAGCAGTCCCATCGGACAGGGTCAAGAGACCCAGTACTTC.

The V gene is TRBV11-3, the J gene TRBJ1-5; D unclear. The CDR3 sequence is 15 residues long. Trimming removed 5 bases from V and 0 bases from J, with 11 bases in between. Germline assignment: CDR1 SGHNT and CDR2 YENEEA. For the CDR3, the DNA is TGTGCCAGCAGCACCAGCGATTATAGCAATCAGCCCCAGCATTTT. Translated, it gives CASSTSDYSNQPQHF. Drawing the rest from reference TRBV11-3 and TRBJ1-5, the complete variable domain is EAGVVQSPRYKIIEKKQPVAFWCNPISGHNTLYWYLQNLGQGPELLIRYENEEAVDDSQLPKDRFSAERLKGVDSTLKIQPAELGDSAVYLCASSTSDYSNQPQHFGDGTRLSIL.

V and J are TRBV7-9 and TRBJ1-1; 7 nucleotides line up with TRBD1. Trimming removed 7 bases from V and 4 bases from J; junction bases left unmatched: 9. The CDR3 has 14 amino acids. Germline V gene lookup returns CDR1 SEHNR and CDR2 FQNEAQ (reference sequence). The CDR3, as DNA: TGTGCCAGCAATAGGGGAGGGGGCTCCACTGAAGCTTTCTTT. It translates to CASNRGGGSTEAFF.

The chain links TRBV11-2 to TRBJ2-1, with a tentative D call TRBD2 (6 bases). CDR1 and CDR2 from the germline V gene are SGHAT and FQNNGV. The CDR3 covers 16 residues. Trimming took 4 bases from V and 6 from J, leaving 19 bases between them. The CDR3 spells CASSSALGTGLNEQFF. For the CDR3, the DNA is TGTGCCAGCAGCTCAGCCCTCGGGACGGGACTCAATGAGCAGTTCTTC.

This clone appeared once. This chain joins TRBV6-6 and TRBJ2-5, with D possibly TRBD1 on 5 matching bases. Germline-derived CDR1 and CDR2 are MNHNY and SVGAGI (reference sequence). The CDR3 is 13 residues long. V was cut by 6 bases and J by 1 base, with 9 bases left in between. CDR3 sequence: CASSDSRQETQYF. For the CDR3, the DNA is TGTGCCAGCAGCGACAGCCGCCAAGAGACCCAGTACTTC.

The J gene is TRBJ2-5, the V gene TRBV10-1; D may be TRBD1 (8 bases). Trimming left V 7 bases short and J 1 base short, with 19 bases between. The CDR3 length is 16 residues. Germline CDR1 is WNHNN and CDR2 is SYGVQD (reference sequence). The CDR3 DNA sequence: TGCGCCAGCATATCAGGACAGGGAGGGCCCCAAGAGACCCAGTACTTC. It specifies CASISGQGGPQETQYF.

The J gene is TRBJ2-3, the V gene TRBV7-2; 11 bases agree with TRBD2. Germline V gives CDR1 SGHTA, CDR2 FQGNSA. V gave up 5 bases and J gave up 6 bases; unmatched junction bases: 4. There are 14 residues in the CDR3. In nucleotides, the CDR3 is TGTGCCAGCAGCCTTACTAGCGGGAGTGATACGCAGTATTTT. Protein: CASSLTSGSDTQYF.